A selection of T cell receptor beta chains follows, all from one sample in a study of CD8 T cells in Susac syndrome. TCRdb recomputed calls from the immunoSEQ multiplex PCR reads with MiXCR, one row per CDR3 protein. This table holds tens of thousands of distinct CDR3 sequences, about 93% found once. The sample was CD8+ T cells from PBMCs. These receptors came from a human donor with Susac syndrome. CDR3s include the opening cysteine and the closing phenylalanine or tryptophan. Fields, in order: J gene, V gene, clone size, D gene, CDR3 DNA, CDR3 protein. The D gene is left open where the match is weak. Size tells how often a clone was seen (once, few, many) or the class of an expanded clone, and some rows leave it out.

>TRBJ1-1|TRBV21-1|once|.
TGTGCCAGCAGCAAATACGGGGTTAAGGAGGCCAAGAACACTGAAGCTTTCTTT
CASSKYGVKEAKNTEAFF
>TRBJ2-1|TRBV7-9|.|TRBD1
TGTGCCAGCAGAGGGGGCACCGAGCAGTTCTTC
CASRGGTEQFF
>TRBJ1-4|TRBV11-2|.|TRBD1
TGTGCCAGCAGCTTAGTCGGGACAGGCGGAGAAAAACTGTTTTTT
CASSLVGTGGEKLFF
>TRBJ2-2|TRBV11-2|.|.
TGTGCCAGCAGCCATTTAACCGGGGAGCTGTTTTTT
CASSHLTGELFF
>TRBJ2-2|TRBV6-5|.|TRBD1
TGTGCCAACATAGACAGGGTAAACACCGGGGAGCTGTTTTTT
CANIDRVNTGELFF
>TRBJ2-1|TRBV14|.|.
TGTGCCAGCAGCCAACGAATGACAAGGGGGAGTGAGCAGTTCTTC
CASSQRMTRGSEQFF
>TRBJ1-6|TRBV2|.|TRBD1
TGTGCCAGCGGGACAGGGGGGTCCTATAATTCACCCCTCCACTTT
CASGTGGSYNSPLHF
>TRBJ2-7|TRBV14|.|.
TGTGCCAGCAGCCGCGACGGCACTACGTACGGCTCCTACGAGCAGTACTTC
CASSRDGTTYGSYEQYF
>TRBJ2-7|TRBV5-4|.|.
TGTGCCAGCAGCCAAGACAGGCGTCCCTACGAGCAGTACTTC
CASSQDRRPYEQYF
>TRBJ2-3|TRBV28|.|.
TGTGCCAGCACGGGGTGGGCCGGGCCAGATACGCAGTATTTT
CASTGWAGPDTQYF
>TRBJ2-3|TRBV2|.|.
TGTGCCATACACAGGGAGCCCTCCAACACAGATACGCAGTATTTT
CAIHREPSNTDTQYF
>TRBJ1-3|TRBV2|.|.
TGTGCCAGCAGTGGGGAGTGGGAAGGAAACACCATATATTTT
CASSGEWEGNTIYF
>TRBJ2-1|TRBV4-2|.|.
TGTGCCAGCAGCCCCGGGACGAGCTCCTACAATGAGCAGTTCTTC
CASSPGTSSYNEQFF
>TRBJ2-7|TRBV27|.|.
TGTGCCAGCAGTTTAAATTTTATGGGGCACGAGCAGTACTTC
CASSLNFMGHEQYF
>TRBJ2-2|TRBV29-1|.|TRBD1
TGCAGCGTGACAGGGGTTGCGACCGGGGAGCTGTTTTTT
CSVTGVATGELFF
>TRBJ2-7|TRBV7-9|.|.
TGTGCCAGCAGCCGAGACAACTACGAGCAGTACTTC
CASSRDNYEQYF
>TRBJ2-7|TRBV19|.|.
TGTGCCAGTAGTATACAGGGCCTAGGATCCTACGAGCAGTACTTC
CASSIQGLGSYEQYF
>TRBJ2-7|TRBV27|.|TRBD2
TGTGCCAGCAGTTGGGGACTAGCGGGGGGATCCTACGAGCAGTACTTC
CASSWGLAGGSYEQYF
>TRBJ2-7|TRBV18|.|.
TGTGCCAGCTCCCGCGGGTCCCTCCACCTTTTTTACGAGCAGTACTTC
CASSRGSLHLFYEQYF
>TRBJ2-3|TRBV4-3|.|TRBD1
TGCGCCAGCAGCCAAGGTTTCCCATCGGGGACAGGGAGCACAGATACGCAGTATTTT
CASSQGFPSGTGSTDTQYF
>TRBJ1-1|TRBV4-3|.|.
TGCGCCAGCAGCCACTTAAGTCAGGGGCCCTGGGTAAACACTGAAGCTTTCTTT
CASSHLSQGPWVNTEAFF
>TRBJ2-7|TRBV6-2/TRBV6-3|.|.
TGTGCCAGCAGTTTCGACAGCGTCTACGAGCAGTACTTC
CASSFDSVYEQYF
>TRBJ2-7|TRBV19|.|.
TGTGCCAGTAGTATTTCAAGTCTGTTCGACGAGCAGTACTTC
CASSISSLFDEQYF
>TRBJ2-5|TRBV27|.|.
TGTGCCAGCAGTTTAGTAAATTCGGGGGAAGAGACCCAGTACTTC
CASSLVNSGEETQYF
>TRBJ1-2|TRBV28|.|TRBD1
TGTGCCAGCAGTTTACCCGGGACAGGGGAATATGGCTACACCTTC
CASSLPGTGEYGYTF
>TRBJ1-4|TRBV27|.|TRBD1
TGTGCCAGCAGGACCGTCAGGACAGGGACCGAAAAACTGTTTTTT
CASRTVRTGTEKLFF
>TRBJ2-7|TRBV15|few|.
TGTGCCACCAGCGAGACAGGAGACCCTAGCGAGCAGTACTTC
CATSETGDPSEQYF
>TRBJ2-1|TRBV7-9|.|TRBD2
TGTGCCACCCAAACTAGCGGGGGGATCTCCTACAATGAGCAGTTCTTC
CATQTSGGISYNEQFF
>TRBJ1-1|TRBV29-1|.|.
TGCAGCGTATCTGTTACTGAAGCTTTCTTT
CSVSVTEAFF
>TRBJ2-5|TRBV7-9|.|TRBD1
TGTGCCAGCAGCGCATGGGACAGCCAAGAGACCCAGTACTTC
CASSAWDSQETQYF
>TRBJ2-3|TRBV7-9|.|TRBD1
TGTGCCAGCAGCTTTCTCCCGGGACAGAGCACAGATACGCAGTATTTT
CASSFLPGQSTDTQYF
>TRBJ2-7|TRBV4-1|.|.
TGCGCCAGCAGCCAAGTTCTAGGCGGGGACTACGAGCAGTACTTC
CASSQVLGGDYEQYF
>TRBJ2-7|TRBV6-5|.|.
TGTGCCAGCAGTTACTCGGGGGGCCCCTACGAGCAGTACTTC
CASSYSGGPYEQYF